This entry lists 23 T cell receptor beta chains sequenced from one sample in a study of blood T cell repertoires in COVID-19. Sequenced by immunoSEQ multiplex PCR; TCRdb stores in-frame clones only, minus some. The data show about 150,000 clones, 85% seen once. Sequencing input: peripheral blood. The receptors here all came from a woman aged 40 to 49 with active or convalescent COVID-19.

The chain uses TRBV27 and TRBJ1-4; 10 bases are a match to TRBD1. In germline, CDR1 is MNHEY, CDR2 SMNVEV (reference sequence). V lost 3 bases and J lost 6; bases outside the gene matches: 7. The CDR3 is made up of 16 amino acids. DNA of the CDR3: TGTGCCAGCAGTTTCTATGGGACAGGGGAGGATGAAAAACTGTTTTTT. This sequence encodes CASSFYGTGEDEKLFF. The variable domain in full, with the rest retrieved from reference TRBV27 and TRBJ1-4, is EAQVTQNPRYLITVTGKKLTVTCSQNMNHEYMSWYRQDPGLGLRQIYYSMNVEVTDKGDVPEGYKVSRKEKRNFPLILESPSPNQTSLYFCASSFYGTGEDEKLFFGSGTQLSVL.

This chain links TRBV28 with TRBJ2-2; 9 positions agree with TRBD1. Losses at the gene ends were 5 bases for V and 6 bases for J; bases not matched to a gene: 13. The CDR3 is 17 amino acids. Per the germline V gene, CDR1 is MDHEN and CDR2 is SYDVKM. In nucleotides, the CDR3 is TGTGCCAGCAGTGCGACGTATGGACAGGGGCCCGCCGGGGAGCTGTTTTTT. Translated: CASSATYGQGPAGELFF.

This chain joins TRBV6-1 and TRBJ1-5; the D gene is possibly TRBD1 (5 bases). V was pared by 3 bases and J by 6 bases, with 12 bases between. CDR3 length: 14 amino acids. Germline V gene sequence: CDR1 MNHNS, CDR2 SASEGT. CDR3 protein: CASSEGGVGQPQHF. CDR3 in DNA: TGTGCCAGCAGTGAGGGGGGGGTTGGTCAGCCCCAGCATTTT.

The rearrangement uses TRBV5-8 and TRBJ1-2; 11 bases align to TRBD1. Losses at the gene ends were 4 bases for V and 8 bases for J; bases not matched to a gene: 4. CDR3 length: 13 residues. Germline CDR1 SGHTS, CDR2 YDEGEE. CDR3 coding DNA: TGTGCCAGCAGCAGGGACAGGGGGAGAGGCTACACCTTC. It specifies CASSRDRGRGYTF.

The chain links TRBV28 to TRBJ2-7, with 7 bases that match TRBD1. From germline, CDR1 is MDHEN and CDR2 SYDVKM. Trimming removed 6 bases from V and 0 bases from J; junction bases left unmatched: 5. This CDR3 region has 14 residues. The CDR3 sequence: CASRRTGNSYEQYF. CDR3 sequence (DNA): TGTGCCAGCAGACGGACAGGCAACTCCTACGAGCAGTACTTC.

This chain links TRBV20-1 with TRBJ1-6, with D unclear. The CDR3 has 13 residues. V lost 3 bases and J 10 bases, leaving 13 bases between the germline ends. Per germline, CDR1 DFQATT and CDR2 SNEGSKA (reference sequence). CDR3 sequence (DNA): TGCAGTGCTAGTCCCCCACGCGGATCACCCCTCCACTTT. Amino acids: CSASPPRGSPLHF.

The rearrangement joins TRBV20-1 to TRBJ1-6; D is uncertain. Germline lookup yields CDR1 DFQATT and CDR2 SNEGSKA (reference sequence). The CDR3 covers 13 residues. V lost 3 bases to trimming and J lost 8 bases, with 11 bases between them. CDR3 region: CSASKTSDSPLHF. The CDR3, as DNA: TGCAGTGCTAGTAAAACATCCGATTCACCCCTCCACTTT.

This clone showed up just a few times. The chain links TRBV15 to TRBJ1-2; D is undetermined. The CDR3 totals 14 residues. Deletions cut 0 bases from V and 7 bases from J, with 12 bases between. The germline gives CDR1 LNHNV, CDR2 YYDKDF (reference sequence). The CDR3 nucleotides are TGTGCCACCAGCAGAGAACGGCAGGATGGTGGCTACACCTTC. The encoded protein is CATSRERQDGGYTF.

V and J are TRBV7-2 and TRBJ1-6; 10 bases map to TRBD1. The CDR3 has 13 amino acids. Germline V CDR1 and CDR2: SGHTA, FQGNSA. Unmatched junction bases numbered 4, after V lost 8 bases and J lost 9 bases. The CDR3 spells CASGGTGVSPLHF. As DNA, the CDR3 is TGTGCCAGCGGAGGGACAGGGGTTTCACCCCTCCACTTT.

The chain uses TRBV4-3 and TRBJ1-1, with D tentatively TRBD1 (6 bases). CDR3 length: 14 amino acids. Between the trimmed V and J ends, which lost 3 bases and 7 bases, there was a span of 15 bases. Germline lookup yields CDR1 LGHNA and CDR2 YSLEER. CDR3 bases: TGCGCCAGCAGCCATGCAGGGGTCGAGGGTGAAGCTTTCTTT. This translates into CASSHAGVEGEAFF.

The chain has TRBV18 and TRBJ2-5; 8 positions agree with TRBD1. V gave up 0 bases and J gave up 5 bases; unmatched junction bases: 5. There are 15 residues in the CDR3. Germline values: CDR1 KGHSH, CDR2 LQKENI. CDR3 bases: TGTGCCAGCTCACCACCGACAGGGGTCGGGGAGACCCAGTACTTC. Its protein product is CASSPPTGVGETQYF.

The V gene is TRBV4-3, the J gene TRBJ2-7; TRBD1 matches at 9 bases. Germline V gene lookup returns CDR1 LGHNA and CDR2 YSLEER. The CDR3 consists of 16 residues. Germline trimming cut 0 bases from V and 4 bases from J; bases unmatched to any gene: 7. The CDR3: CASSQEGGQGRYEQYF. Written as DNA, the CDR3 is TGCGCCAGCAGCCAAGAAGGAGGACAGGGGAGATACGAGCAGTACTTC.

CDR3 loop: CASSRYRGPTTSTGELFF. CDR3 in DNA: TGTGCCAGTAGTAGATACAGGGGTCCCACCACTAGCACCGGGGAGCTGTTTTTT. The chain has TRBV19 and TRBJ2-2, with 7 bases aligning to TRBD1. This CDR3 has 18 residues. The germline gives CDR1 LNHDA, CDR2 SQIVND (reference sequence). With 4 bases clipped from V and 4 bases from J, the junction kept 15 bases outside the gene matches.

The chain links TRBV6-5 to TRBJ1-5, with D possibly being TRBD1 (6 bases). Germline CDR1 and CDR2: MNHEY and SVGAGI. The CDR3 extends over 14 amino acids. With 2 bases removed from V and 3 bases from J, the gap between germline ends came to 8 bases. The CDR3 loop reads CASSYGGANQPQHF. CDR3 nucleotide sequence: TGTGCCAGCAGTTACGGGGGGGCCAATCAGCCCCAGCATTTT.

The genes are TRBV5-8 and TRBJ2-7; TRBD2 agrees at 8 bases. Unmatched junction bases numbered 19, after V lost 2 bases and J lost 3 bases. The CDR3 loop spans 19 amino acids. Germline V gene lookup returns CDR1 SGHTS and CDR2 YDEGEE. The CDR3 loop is CASSLVWPSGYQSHYEQYF. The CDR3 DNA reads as TGTGCCAGCAGCTTAGTTTGGCCTAGCGGGTATCAGTCCCACTACGAGCAGTACTTC. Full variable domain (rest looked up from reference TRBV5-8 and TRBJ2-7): EAGVTQSPTHLIKTRGQQATLRCSPISGHTSVYWYQQALGLGLQFLLWYDEGEERNRGNFPPRFSGRQFPNYSSELNVNALELEDSALYLCASSLVWPSGYQSHYEQYFGPGTRLTVT.

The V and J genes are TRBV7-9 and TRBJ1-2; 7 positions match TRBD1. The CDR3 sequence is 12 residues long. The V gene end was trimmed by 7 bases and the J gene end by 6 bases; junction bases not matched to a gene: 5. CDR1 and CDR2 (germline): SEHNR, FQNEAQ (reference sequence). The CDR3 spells CASTRQGDGYTF. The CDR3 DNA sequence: TGTGCCAGCACCCGACAGGGCGATGGCTACACCTTC.

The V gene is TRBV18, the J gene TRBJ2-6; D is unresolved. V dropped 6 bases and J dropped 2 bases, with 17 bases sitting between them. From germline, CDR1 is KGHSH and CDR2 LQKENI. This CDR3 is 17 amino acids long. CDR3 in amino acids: CASSPDPYYTGANVLTF. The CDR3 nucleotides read TGTGCCAGCTCCCCCGACCCCTACTATACTGGGGCCAACGTCCTGACTTTC.

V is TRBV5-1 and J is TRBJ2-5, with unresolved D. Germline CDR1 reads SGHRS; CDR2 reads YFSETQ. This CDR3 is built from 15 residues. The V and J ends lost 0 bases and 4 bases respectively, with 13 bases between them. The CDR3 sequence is CASSLEASRRETQYF. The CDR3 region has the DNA TGCGCCAGCAGCTTGGAGGCGTCGAGGAGAGAGACCCAGTACTTC.

CDR3 bases: TGTGCCAGCAGTGAAATCGGAGTCCGCGACTTGAACACTGAAGCTTTCTTT. Protein: CASSEIGVRDLNTEAFF. The chain employs TRBV2 and TRBJ1-1; unclear D gene. Deletions cut 2 bases from V and 0 bases from J, with 16 bases between. CDR1 is SNHLY, CDR2 FYNNEI, per germline. The CDR3 runs 17 residues.

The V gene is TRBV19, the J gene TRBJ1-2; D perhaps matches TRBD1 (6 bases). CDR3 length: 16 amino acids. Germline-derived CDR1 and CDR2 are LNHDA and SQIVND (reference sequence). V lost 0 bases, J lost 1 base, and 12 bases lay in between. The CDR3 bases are TGTGCCAGTAGTATAGATCGGACAGCTCATAACTATGGCTACACCTTC. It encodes CASSIDRTAHNYGYTF.

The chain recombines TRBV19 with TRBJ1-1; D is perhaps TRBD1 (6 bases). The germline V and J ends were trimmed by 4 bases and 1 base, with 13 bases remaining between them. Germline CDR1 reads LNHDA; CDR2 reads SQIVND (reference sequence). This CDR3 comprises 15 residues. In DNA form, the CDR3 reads TGTGCCAGTAGTAGGCGTGGGGGGGCGAACACTGAAGCTTTCTTT. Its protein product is CASSRRGGANTEAFF. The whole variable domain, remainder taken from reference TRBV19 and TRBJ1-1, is DGGITQSPKYLFRKEGQNVTLSCEQNLNHDAMYWYRQDPGQGLRLIYYSQIVNDFQKGDIAEGYSVSREKKESFPLTVTSAQKNPTAFYLCASSRRGGANTEAFFGQGTRLTVV.

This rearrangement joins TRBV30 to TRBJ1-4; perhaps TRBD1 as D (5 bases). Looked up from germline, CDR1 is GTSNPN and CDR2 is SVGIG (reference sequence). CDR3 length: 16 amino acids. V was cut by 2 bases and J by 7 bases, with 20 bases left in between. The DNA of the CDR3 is TGTGCCTGGAGTCACGGGGGTGGGGGGTTGGGTGAAAAACTGTTTTTT. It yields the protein CAWSHGGGGLGEKLFF.

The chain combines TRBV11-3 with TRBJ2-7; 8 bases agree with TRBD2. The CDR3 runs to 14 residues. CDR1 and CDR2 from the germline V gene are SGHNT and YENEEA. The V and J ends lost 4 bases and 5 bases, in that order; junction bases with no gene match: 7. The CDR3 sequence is CASSSGRAWDEQYF. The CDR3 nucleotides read TGTGCCAGCAGCTCCGGGAGGGCCTGGGACGAGCAGTACTTC.